Shown below are 15 T cell receptor beta chains from a single sample sequenced in a study of blood T cell repertoires in COVID-19. Profiled with immunoSEQ multiplex PCR; TCRdb holds only in-frame clones, not every one. The sample yields around 100,000 clones, around 79% seen once. The sequenced sample consisted of peripheral blood. All receptors come from a man between 70 and 80 years old with active or convalescent COVID-19.

The chain is built from TRBV12-5 and TRBJ2-5; TRBD1 agrees at 7 bases. V lost 1 base, J lost 4 bases, and 6 bases stayed unmatched. The CDR3 extends over 15 amino acids. Per germline, CDR1 LGHNT and CDR2 FRNRAP. DNA for the CDR3: TGTGCTAGTGGTTTGGGACAGGGCTGGCGAGAGACCCAGTACTTC. Translation gives CASGLGQGWRETQYF.

The V gene is TRBV10-3, the J gene TRBJ2-3; no definite D call. V gave up 3 bases and J gave up 6 bases, with 7 bases separating them. The CDR3 totals 12 residues. From germline, CDR1 is ENHRY and CDR2 SYGVKD. This chain's CDR3 is CAISDLRDTQYF. The CDR3 DNA follows: TGTGCCATCAGTGACCTCCGGGATACGCAGTATTTT.

J is TRBJ1-6 and V is TRBV11-2; 8 bases are shared with TRBD1. Germline CDR1 is SGHAT and CDR2 is FQNNGV. The CDR3 is made up of 13 amino acids. Trimming removed 5 bases from V and 10 bases from J; junction bases left unmatched: 4. The CDR3 bases are TGTGCCAGCAGCCCAGGGGGCAACTCACCCCTCCACTTT. This encodes CASSPGGNSPLHF.

This clone was detected once. The chain has TRBV9 and TRBJ2-3, with TRBD2 matching 9 bases. With V trimmed by 0 bases and J by 1 base, 3 bases remained unmatched. The CDR3 spans 16 residues. From germline, CDR1 is SGDLS and CDR2 YYNGEE. Here the CDR3 DNA reads TGTGCCAGCAGCGTAGCCGTAGCGGGGGGCACAGATACGCAGTATTTT. Its protein product is CASSVAVAGGTDTQYF.

The chain is built from TRBV7-9 and TRBJ2-5; TRBD1 aligns across 11 bases. Per germline, CDR1 SEHNR and CDR2 FQNEAQ (reference sequence). V lost 5 bases to trimming and J lost 5 bases; unmatched junction nucleotides: 7. The CDR3 extends over 15 amino acids. CDR3 residues: CASSHGDRGRETQYF. CDR3 nucleotide sequence: TGTGCCAGCAGCCACGGGGACAGGGGGAGGGAGACCCAGTACTTC.

This chain connects TRBV6-1 to TRBJ2-5, with 13 bases fitting TRBD2. Trimming cost V 4 bases and J 5 bases; bases outside gene matches: 10. Germline loops: CDR1 MNHNS, CDR2 SASEGT. The CDR3 has 17 residues. The CDR3 sequence: CASSGTSGRASRETQYF. The CDR3 nucleotides are TGTGCCAGCAGTGGAACTAGCGGGAGGGCGTCTCGGGAGACCCAGTACTTC.

This rearrangement joins TRBV12-3 or TRBV12-4 to TRBJ2-2; 9 bases line up with TRBD2. CDR3 size: 13 residues. The CDR3 spells CVGGRASTGELFF. The DNA for the CDR3 is TGTGTCGGCGGGAGGGCCAGCACCGGGGAGCTGTTTTTT.

The chain combines TRBV28 with TRBJ2-2; D possibly corresponds to TRBD2 (5 bases). Germline V gene sequence: CDR1 MDHEN, CDR2 SYDVKM. The V gene lost 7 bases and the J gene lost 1 base, with 25 bases spanning the gap. The length of the CDR3 is 19 residues. This chain's CDR3 is CASTGSEADYPMNTGELFF. The CDR3 DNA is TGTGCCAGCACAGGCAGCGAGGCCGACTACCCGATGAACACCGGGGAGCTGTTTTTT.

The chain has TRBV9 and TRBJ2-5, with 9 nucleotides matching TRBD2. Germline lookup yields CDR1 SGDLS and CDR2 YYNGEE. CDR3 length: 14 residues. The junction had 2 bases not matched to a gene; V was cut back by 4 bases and J by 1 base. CDR3 DNA: TGTGCCAGCAGCATGGGACTAGCCCAAGAGACCCAGTACTTC. Its protein product is CASSMGLAQETQYF.

Written as DNA, the CDR3 is TGTGCCAGCAGTGAACAGGGGCGGATGAACACTGAAGCTTTCTTT. Encoded protein: CASSEQGRMNTEAFF. The chain links TRBV6-1 to TRBJ1-1; D might be TRBD1 (6 bases). The CDR3 covers 15 residues. In germline, CDR1 is MNHNS, CDR2 SASEGT. V lost 2 bases, J lost 0 bases, and 10 bases lay in between.

The gene calls are TRBV5-4 and TRBJ2-3, with a possible D match to TRBD2 (7 bases). There are 15 residues in the CDR3. The V gene's germline CDR1 is SGHNT and CDR2 YYREEE (reference sequence). The V end lost 3 bases, the J end lost 2 bases, and 13 bases lay between the germline ends. CDR3 nucleotide sequence: TGTGCCAGCAGCTGGGGAGGGGGGACCACAGATACGCAGTATTTT. This gives the protein CASSWGGGTTDTQYF.

The chain combines TRBV7-8 with TRBJ1-6; D uncertain. Trimming removed 1 base at V and 7 bases at J, with 5 bases between. CDR3 length equals 13 residues. The germline V gene has CDR1 SGHVS and CDR2 FQNEAQ. The CDR3 DNA is TGTGCCAGCAGCTTAGAACGGAATTCACCCCTCCACTTT. Translation gives CASSLERNSPLHF.

The chain links TRBV6-5 to TRBJ2-7, with D perhaps matching TRBD2 (7 bases). V lost 6 bases, J lost 3 bases, and 18 bases lay in between. The CDR3 loop spans 15 amino acids. Germline CDR1 and CDR2: MNHEY and SVGAGI. Written as DNA, the CDR3 is TGTGCCAGCAGGCAAACGGGGGGCTTTCTCTACGAGCAGTACTTC. Protein sequence: CASRQTGGFLYEQYF.

This chain uses TRBV5-4 with TRBJ2-3, with TRBD2 identical over 8 bases. Trimming removed 3 bases from V and 0 bases from J; junction bases left unmatched: 3. Germline V gene sequence: CDR1 SGHNT, CDR2 YYREEE (reference sequence). The CDR3 totals 15 residues. The DNA of the CDR3 is TGTGCCAGCAGCTCCATAGCGGGAAGCACAGATACGCAGTATTTT. Its protein is CASSSIAGSTDTQYF.

The CDR3 nucleotides are TGTGCCAGCAGCCAAACTACAGGGACGGGACGGTTCTTC. It yields the protein CASSQTTGTGRFF. This chain joins TRBV3-1 (or the pseudogene TRBV3-2) and TRBJ2-1; maybe TRBD1 (6 bases). The germline CDR1 and CDR2 sequences are LGHDT and YNNKEL (reference sequence). Trimming pared 2 bases from V and 15 bases from J, leaving 17 bases between. This CDR3 has 13 residues.